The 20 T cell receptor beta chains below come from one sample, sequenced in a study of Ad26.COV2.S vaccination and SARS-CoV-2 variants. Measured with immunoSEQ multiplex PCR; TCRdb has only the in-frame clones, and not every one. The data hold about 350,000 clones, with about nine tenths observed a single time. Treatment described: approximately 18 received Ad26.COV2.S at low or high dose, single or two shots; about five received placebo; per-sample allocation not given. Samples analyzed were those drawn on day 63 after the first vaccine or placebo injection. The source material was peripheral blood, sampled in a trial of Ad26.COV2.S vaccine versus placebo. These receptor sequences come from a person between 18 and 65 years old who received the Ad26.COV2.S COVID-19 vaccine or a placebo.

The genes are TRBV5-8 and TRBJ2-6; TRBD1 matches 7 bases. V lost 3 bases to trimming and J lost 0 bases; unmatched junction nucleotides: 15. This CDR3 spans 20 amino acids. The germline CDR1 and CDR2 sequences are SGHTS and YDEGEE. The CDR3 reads CASSSRTGIRTLSGANVLTF. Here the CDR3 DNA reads TGTGCCAGCAGCTCCAGGACAGGAATACGTACTCTCTCTGGGGCCAACGTCCTGACTTTC.

CDR3 bases: TGTGCCAGCTCAAGAGGGCTCTACGAGCAGTACTTC. Translated, it gives CASSRGLYEQYF. The chain is built from TRBV11-2 and TRBJ2-7, with D possibly TRBD2 on 5 matching bases. CDR1 SGHAT and CDR2 FQNNGV come from the germline V gene. There are 12 residues in the CDR3. With 8 bases removed from V and 3 bases from J, the gap between germline ends came to 11 bases. The full variable domain, with the rest looked up from reference TRBV11-2 and TRBJ2-7, is EAGVAQSPRYKIIEKRQSVAFWCNPISGHATLYWYQQILGQGPKLLIQFQNNGVVDDSQLPKDRFSAERLKGVDSTLKIQPAKLEDSAVYLCASSRGLYEQYFGPGTRLTVT.

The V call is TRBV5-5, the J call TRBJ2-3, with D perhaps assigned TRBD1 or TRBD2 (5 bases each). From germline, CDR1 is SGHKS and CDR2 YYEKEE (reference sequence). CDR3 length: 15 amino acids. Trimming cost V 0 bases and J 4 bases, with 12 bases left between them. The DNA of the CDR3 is TGTGCCAGCAGCTTGGCCGGGGCCGGTGCAGATACGCAGTATTTT. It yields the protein CASSLAGAGADTQYF.

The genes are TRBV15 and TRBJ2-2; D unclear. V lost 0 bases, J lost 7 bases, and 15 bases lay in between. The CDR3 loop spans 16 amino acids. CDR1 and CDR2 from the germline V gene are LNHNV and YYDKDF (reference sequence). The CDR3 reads CATSRDLGGLGGELFF. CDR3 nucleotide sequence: TGTGCCACCAGCAGAGATCTAGGTGGATTAGGCGGGGAGCTGTTTTTT.

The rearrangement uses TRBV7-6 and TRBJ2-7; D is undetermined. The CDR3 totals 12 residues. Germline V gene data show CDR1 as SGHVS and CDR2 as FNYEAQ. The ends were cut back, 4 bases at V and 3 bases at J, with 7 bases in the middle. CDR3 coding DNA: TGTGCCAGCAGCTCCTATCTCTACGAGCAGTACTTC. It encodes CASSSYLYEQYF.

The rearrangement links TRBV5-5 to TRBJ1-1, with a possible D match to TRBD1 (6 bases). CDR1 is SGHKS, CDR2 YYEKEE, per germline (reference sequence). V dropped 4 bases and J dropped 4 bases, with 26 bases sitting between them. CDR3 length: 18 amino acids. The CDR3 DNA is TGTGCCAGCAGCCGTCTTGGGGGGACATCCCTGGGTGGCACTGAAGCTTTCTTT. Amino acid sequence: CASSRLGGTSLGGTEAFF.

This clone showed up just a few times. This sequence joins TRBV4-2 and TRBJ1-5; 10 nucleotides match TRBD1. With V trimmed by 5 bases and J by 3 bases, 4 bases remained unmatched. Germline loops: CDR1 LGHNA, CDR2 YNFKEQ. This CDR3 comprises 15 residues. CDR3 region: CASSKTGGFNQPQHF. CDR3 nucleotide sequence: TGTGCCAGCAGCAAGACAGGGGGCTTCAATCAGCCCCAGCATTTT.

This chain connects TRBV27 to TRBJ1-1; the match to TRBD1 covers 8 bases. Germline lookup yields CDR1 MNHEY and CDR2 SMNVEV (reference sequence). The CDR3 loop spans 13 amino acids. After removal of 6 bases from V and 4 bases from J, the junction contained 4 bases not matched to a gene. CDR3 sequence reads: CASRQGAPTEAFF. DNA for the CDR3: TGTGCCAGCAGGCAGGGGGCACCCACTGAAGCTTTCTTT.

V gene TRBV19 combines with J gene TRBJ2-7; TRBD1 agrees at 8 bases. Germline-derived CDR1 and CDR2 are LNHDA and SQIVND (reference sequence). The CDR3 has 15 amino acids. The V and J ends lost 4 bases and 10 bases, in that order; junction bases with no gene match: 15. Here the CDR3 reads CASSTINGQGAIQYF. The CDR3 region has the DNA TGTGCCAGTAGTACTATCAATGGTCAGGGGGCGATTCAGTACTTC.

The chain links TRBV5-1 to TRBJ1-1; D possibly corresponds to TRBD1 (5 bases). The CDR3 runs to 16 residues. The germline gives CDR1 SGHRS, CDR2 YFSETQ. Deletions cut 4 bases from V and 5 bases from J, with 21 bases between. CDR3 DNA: TGCGCCAGCAGCCTGGCCGGGGGAGGTGACGCGACTGAAGCTTTCTTT. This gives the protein CASSLAGGGDATEAFF. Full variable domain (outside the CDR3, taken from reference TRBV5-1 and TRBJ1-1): KAGVTQTPRYLIKTRGQQVTLSCSPISGHRSVSWYQQTPGQGLQFLFEYFSETQRNKGNFPGRFSGRQFSNSRSEMNVSTLELGDSALYLCASSLAGGGDATEAFFGQGTRLTVV.

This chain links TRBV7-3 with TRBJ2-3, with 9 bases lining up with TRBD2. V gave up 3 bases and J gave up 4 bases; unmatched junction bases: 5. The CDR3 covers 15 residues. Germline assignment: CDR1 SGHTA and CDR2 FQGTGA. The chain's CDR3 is CASSFSGSTADTQYF. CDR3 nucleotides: TGTGCCAGCAGCTTTAGCGGGAGCACGGCAGATACGCAGTATTTT.

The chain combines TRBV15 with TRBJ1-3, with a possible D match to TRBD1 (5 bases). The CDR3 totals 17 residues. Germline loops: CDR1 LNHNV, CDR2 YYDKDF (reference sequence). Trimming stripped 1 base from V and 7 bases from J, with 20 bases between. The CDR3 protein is CATSRGRGAAFLNTIYF. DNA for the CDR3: TGTGCCACCAGCAGAGGACGAGGGGCTGCGTTTTTGAACACCATATATTTT. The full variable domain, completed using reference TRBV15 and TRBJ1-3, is DAMVIQNPRYQVTQFGKPVTLSCSQTLNHNVMYWYQQKSSQAPKLLFHYYDKDFNNEADTPDNFQSRRPNTSFCFLDIRSPGLGDTAMYLCATSRGRGAAFLNTIYFGEGSWLTVV.

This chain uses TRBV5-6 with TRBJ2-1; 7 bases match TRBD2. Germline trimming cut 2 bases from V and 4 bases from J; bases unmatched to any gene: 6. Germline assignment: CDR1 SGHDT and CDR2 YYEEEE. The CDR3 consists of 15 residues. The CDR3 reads CASSLGGSSYNEQFF. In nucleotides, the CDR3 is TGTGCCAGCAGCTTAGGCGGGAGCTCATACAATGAGCAGTTCTTC. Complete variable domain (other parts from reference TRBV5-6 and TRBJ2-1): DAGVTQSPTHLIKTRGQQVTLRCSPKSGHDTVSWYQQALGQGPQFIFQYYEEEERQRGNFPDRFSGHQFPNYSSELNVNALLLGDSALYLCASSLGGSSYNEQFFGPGTRLTVL.

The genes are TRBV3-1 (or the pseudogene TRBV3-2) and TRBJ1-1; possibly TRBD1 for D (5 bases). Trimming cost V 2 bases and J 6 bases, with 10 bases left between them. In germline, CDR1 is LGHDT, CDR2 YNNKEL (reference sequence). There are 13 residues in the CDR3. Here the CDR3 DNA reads TGTGCCAGCAGCCAACAGGGTGGGGCTGAAGCTTTCTTT. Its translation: CASSQQGGAEAFF.

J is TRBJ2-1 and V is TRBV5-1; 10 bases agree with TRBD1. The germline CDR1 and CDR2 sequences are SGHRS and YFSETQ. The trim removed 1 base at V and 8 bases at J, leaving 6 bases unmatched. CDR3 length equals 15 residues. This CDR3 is CASSLWDRGGDEQFF. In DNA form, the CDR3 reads TGCGCCAGCAGCTTGTGGGACAGGGGCGGTGATGAGCAGTTCTTC.

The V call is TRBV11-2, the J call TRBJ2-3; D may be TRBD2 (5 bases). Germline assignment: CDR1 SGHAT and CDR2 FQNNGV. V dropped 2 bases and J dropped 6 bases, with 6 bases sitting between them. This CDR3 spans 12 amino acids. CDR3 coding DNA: TGTGCCAGCAGCTTAACGGGGGATACGCAGTATTTT. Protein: CASSLTGDTQYF. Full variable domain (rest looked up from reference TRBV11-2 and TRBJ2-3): EAGVAQSPRYKIIEKRQSVAFWCNPISGHATLYWYQQILGQGPKLLIQFQNNGVVDDSQLPKDRFSAERLKGVDSTLKIQPAKLEDSAVYLCASSLTGDTQYFGPGTRLTVL.

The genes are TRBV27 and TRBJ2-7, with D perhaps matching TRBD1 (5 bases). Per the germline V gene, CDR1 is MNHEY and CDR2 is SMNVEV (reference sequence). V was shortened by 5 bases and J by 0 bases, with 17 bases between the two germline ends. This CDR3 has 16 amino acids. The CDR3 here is CASSPNWSQGSYEQYF. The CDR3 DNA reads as TGTGCCAGCAGTCCAAACTGGTCGCAGGGCTCCTACGAGCAGTACTTC.

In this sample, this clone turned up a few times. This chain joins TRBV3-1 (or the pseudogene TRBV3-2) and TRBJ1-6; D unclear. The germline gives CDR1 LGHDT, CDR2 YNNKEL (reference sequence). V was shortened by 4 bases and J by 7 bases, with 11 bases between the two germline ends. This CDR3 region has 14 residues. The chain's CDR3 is CASSPIKKNSPLHF. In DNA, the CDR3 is TGTGCCAGCAGCCCCATAAAGAAAAATTCACCCCTCCACTTT.

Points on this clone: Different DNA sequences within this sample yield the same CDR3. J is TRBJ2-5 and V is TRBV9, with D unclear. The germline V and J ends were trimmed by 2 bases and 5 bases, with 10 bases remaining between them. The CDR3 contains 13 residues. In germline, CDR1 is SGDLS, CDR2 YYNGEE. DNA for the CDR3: TGTGCCAGCAGCGTGGGCGTCGGTGAGACCCAGTACTTC. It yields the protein CASSVGVGETQYF.

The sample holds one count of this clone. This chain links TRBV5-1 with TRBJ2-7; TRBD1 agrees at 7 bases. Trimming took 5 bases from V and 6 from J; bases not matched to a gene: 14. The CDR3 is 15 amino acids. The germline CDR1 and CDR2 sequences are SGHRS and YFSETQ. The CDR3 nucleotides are TGCGCCAGCAGTCGTTCCCTCACAGGGGCGGTCGAGCAGTACTTC. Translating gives CASSRSLTGAVEQYF.